This T cell receptor beta chain was recovered during a study of T cell repertoires in ileal Crohn's disease. General study results and limits: Every patient over 26.8% clonality showed endoscopic recurrence.

This clone turned up a few times. Its antigen is undetermined. TCRB immunosequencing input was around 540 nanograms of biopsy DNA per sample. TCRdb's copy holds only in-frame clones and misses some; the assay was immunoSEQ multiplex PCR. The sample consists of around 15,000 clones, 65% to 85% of them appearing once. The V and J ends lost 4 bases and 8 bases respectively, with 13 bases between them. CDR1 SGHKS and CDR2 YYEKEE come from the germline V gene (reference sequence). The CDR3 loop spans 13 amino acids. Sequenced: ileal tissue. The rearrangement joins TRBV5-5 to TRBJ2-1; tentative D call: TRBD1 (5 bases). The sequence was obtained from an adult with Crohn's disease. As DNA, the CDR3 is TGTGCCAGCAGCCCTCCAGGGTACGATGAGCAGTTCTTC. Translation gives CASSPPGYDEQFF.